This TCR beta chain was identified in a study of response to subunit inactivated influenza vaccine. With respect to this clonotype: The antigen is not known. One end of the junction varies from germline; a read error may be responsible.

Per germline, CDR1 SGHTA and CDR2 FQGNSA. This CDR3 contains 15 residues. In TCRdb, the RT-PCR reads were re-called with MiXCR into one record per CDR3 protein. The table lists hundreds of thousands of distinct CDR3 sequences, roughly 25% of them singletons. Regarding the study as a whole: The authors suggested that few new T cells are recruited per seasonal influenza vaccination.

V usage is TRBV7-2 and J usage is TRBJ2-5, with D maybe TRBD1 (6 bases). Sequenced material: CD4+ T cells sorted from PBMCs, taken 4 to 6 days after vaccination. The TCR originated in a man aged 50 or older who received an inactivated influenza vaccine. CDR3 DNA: TGTGCCATCAGCTTAGGGCTGCAGGGGCGAGAGACCCAGTACTTC. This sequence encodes CAISLGLQGRETQYF.